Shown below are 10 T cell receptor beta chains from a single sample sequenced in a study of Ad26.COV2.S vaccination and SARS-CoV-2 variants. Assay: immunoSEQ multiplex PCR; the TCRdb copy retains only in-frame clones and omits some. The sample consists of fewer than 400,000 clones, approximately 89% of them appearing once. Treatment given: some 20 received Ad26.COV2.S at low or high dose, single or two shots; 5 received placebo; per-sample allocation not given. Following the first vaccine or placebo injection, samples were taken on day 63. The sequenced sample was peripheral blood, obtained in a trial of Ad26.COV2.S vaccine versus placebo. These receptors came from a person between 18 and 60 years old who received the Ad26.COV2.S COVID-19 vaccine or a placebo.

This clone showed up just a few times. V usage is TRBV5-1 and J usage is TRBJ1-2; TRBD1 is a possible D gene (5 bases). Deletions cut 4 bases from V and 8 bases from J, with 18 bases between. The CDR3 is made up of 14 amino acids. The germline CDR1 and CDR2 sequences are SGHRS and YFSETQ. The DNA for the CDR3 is TGCGCCAGCAGCGGAACTGGGACCTCACGGGGCTACACCTTC. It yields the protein CASSGTGTSRGYTF. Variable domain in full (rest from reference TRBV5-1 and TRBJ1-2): KAGVTQTPRYLIKTRGQQVTLSCSPISGHRSVSWYQQTPGQGLQFLFEYFSETQRNKGNFPGRFSGRQFSNSRSEMNVSTLELGDSALYLCASSGTGTSRGYTFGSGTRLTVV.

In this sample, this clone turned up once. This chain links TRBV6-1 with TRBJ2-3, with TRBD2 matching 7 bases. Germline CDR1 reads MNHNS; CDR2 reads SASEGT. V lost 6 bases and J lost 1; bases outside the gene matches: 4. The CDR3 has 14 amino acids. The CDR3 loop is CASRRDYGTDTQYF. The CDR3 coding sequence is TGTGCCAGCAGACGGGACTACGGCACAGATACGCAGTATTTT.

In nucleotides, the CDR3 is TGTGCCAGTAGGGATGGACTAGCGGGGCCCTACGAGCAGTACTTC. This sequence encodes CASRDGLAGPYEQYF. This chain connects TRBV19 to TRBJ2-7; 12 nucleotides agree with TRBD2. This CDR3 has 15 amino acids. J gave up 2 bases and V 6 bases, and 5 bases lay outside the gene matches. Germline assignment: CDR1 LNHDA and CDR2 SQIVND (reference sequence).

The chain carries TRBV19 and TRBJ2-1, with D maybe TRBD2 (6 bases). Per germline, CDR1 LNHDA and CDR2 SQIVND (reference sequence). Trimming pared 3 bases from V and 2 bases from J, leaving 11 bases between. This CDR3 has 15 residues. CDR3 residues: CASSIGTSTYNEQFF. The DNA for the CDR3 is TGTGCCAGTAGTATTGGGACTTCGACCTACAATGAGCAGTTCTTC.

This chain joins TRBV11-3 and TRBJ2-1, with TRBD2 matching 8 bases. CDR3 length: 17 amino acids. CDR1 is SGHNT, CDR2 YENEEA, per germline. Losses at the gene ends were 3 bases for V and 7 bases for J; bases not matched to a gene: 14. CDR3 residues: CASSFRHTSGGVNEQFF. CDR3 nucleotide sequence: TGTGCCAGCAGCTTCAGACATACTAGCGGAGGCGTGAATGAGCAGTTCTTC.

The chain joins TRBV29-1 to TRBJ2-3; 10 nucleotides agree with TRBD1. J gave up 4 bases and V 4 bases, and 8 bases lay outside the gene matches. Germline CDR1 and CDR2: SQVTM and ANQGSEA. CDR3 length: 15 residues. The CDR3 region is CSVAPGQGSPDTQYF. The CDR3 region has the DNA TGCAGCGTTGCCCCGGGACAGGGGAGCCCAGATACGCAGTATTTT.

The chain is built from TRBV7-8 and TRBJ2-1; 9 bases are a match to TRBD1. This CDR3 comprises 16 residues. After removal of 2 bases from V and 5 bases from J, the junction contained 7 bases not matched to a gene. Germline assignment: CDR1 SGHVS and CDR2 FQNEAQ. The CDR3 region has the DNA TGTGCCAGCAGCTTACCAGGGACAGGGTCAGACAATGAGCAGTTCTTC. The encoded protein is CASSLPGTGSDNEQFF.

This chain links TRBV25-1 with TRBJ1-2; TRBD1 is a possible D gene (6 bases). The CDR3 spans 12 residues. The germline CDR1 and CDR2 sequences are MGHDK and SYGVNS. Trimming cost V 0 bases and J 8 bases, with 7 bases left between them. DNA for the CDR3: TGTGCCAGCAGTGAATATGACAGGGGCTACACCTTC. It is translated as CASSEYDRGYTF.

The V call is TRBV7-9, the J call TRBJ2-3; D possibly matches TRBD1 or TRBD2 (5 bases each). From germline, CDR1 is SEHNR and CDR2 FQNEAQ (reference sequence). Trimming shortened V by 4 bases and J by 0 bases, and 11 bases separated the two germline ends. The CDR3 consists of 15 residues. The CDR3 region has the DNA TGTGCCAGCAGCTCCTGGGGCGGGAGCACAGATACGCAGTATTTT. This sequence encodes CASSSWGGSTDTQYF.

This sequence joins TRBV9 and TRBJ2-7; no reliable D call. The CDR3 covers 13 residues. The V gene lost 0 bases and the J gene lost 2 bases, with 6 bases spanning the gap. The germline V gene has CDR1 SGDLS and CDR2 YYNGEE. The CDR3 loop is CASSVAPAYEQYF. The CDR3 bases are TGTGCCAGCAGCGTAGCCCCTGCCTACGAGCAGTACTTC.